The present T cell receptor beta chain was sequenced within a study of cytomegalovirus exposure and HLA in healthy donors. Study results and limitations: Altogether, 150 to 200 TCR beta chains were recorded as cytomegalovirus-associated.

Per germline, CDR1 LGHNA and CDR2 YSLEER. With V trimmed by 4 bases and J by 7 bases, 13 bases remained unmatched. The CDR3 runs to 17 residues. This PCR relied on a set of 60 Vbeta primers and 13 Jbeta primers. Generated by immunoSEQ multiplex PCR, the TCRdb table keeps only in-frame clones and is missing some. The profile shows 100,000 to 150,000 clones, around three quarters of them singletons. A word on this clone: Its cognate antigen is unknown.

Sequencing was done on a sample of PBMCs. The sequence was collected from a woman in her forties or fifties in good health and CMV-seronegative. The chain is built from TRBV4-3 and TRBJ1-4; 9 bases line up with TRBD1. CDR3 sequence: CASSLYSQGAYGEKLFF. CDR3 nucleotide sequence: TGCGCCAGCAGCCTTTACTCACAGGGGGCTTATGGTGAAAAACTGTTTTTT.